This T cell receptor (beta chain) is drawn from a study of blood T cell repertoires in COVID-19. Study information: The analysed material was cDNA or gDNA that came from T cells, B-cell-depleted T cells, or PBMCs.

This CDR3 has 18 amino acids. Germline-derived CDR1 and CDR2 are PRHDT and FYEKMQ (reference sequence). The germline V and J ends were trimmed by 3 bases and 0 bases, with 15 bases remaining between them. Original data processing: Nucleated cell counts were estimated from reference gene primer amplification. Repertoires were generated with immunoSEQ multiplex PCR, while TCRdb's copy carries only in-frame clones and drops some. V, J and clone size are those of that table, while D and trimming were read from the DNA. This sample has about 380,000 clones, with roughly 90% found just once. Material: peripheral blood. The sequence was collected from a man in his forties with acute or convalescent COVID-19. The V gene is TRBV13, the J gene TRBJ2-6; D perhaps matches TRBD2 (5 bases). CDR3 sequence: CASSFGQVGASGANVLTF. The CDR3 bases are TGTGCCAGCAGCTTCGGCCAAGTGGGAGCCTCTGGGGCCAACGTCCTGACTTTC.